The source of this T cell receptor (beta chain) is a study of post-analysis software for immune sequencing data. In the study overall: Clinical courses comprised relapsing-remitting, secondary progressive and progressive-relapsing multiple sclerosis. Study-level points and caveats: People with multiple sclerosis had a significantly lower normalized Chao1 diversity than controls did. About five TRBV segments appeared more often in patients than in controls, and TRBV5-6, TRBV5-1 and TRBV20-1 were among these.

In germline, CDR1 is SGDLS, CDR2 YYNGEE. The CDR3 runs to 15 residues. This clonotype is a singleton in its sample. Its antigen is still unknown. At one of its ends the junction is not consistent with the germline gene, which may arise from a read error. TCR beta cDNA libraries included unique molecular identifiers. Around 450,000 cDNA molecules were recovered from an input of about 0.95 to 11 million T cells. TCRdb ran MiXCR on the PCR reads and lists one entry per CDR3 protein. The table lists hundreds of thousands of distinct CDR3 sequences, roughly two fifths of them singletons. This chain links TRBV9 with TRBJ2-3, with 8 bases fitting TRBD2. Input material: blood. The source of this sequence is a girl aged 10-17 years with multiple sclerosis. The CDR3 region has the DNA TGTGCCGGCAGTGACGGGGGGGCGAGCACAGATACGCAGTATTTT. Translated: CAGSDGGASTDTQYF.